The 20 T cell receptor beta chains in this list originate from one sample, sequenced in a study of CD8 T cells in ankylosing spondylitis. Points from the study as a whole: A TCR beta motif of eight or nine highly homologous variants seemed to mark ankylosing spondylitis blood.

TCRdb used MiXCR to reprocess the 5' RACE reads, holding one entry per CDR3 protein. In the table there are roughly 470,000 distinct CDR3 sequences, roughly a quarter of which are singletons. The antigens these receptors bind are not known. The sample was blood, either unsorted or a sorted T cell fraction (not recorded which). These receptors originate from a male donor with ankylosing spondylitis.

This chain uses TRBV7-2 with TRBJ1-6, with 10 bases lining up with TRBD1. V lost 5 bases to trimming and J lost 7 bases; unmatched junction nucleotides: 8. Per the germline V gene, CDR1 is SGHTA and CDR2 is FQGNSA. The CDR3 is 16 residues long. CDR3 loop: CASSPLDRGWNSPLHF. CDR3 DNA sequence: TGTGCCAGCAGCCCCTTGGACAGGGGGTGGAATTCACCCCTCCACTTT.

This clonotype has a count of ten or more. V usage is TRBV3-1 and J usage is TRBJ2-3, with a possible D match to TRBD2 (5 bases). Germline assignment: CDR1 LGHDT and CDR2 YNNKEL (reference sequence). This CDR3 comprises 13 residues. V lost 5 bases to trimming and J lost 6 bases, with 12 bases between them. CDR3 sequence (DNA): TGTGCCAGCAGCTTACCACCGGGGGATACGCAGTATTTT. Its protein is CASSLPPGDTQYF.

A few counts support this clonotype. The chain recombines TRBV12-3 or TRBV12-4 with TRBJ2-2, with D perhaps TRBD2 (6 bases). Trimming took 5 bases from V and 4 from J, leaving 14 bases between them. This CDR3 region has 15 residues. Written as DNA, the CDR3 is TGTGCCAGCAGTGGGCAGGAGGGACGCACCGGGGAGCTGTTTTTT. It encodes CASSGQEGRTGELFF.

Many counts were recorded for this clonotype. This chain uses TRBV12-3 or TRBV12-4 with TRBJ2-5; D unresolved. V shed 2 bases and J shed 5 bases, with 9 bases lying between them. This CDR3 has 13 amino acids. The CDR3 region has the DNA TGTGCCAGCAGTTTATGGAGTGAGGAGACCCAGTACTTC. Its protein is CASSLWSEETQYF.

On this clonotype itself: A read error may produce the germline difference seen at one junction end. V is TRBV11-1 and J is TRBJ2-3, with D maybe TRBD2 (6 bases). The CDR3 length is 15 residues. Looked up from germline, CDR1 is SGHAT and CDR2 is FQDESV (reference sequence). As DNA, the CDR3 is TGTGCCAGCAGCTACCAGCGGGCTAGCACGGATACGCAGTATTTT. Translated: CASSYQRASTDTQYF.

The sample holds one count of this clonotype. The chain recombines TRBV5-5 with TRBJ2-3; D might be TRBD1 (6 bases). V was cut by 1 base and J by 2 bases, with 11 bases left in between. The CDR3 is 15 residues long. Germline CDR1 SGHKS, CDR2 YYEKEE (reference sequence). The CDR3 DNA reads TGTGCCAGCAGCTTGTTAACAGGGCACACAGATACGCAGTATTTT. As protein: CASSLLTGHTDTQYF.

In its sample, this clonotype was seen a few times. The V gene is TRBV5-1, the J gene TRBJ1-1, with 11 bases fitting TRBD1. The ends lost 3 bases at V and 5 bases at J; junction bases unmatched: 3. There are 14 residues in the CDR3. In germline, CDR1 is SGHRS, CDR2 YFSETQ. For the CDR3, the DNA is TGCGCCAGCAGCTGGACAGGGGGCGCGACTGAAGCTTTCTTT. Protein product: CASSWTGGATEAFF.

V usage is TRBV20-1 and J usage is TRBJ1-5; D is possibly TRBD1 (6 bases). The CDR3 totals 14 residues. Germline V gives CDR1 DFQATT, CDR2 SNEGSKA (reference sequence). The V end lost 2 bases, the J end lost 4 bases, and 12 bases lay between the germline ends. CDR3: CSARRGVRNQPQHF. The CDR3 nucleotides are TGCAGTGCTAGAAGGGGGGTCAGGAATCAGCCCCAGCATTTT.

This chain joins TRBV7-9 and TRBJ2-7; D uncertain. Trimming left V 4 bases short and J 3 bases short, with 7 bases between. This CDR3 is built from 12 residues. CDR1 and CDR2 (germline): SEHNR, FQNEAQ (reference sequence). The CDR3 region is CASSSTNYEQYF. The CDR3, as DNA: TGTGCCAGCAGCTCGACCAACTACGAGCAGTACTTC.

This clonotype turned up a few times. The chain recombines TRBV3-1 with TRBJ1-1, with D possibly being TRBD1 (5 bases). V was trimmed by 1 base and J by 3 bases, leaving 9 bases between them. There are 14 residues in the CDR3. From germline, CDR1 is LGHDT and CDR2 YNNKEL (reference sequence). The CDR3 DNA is TGTGCCAGCAGCCAAGCGGGACCGGACACTGAAGCTTTCTTT. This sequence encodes CASSQAGPDTEAFF.

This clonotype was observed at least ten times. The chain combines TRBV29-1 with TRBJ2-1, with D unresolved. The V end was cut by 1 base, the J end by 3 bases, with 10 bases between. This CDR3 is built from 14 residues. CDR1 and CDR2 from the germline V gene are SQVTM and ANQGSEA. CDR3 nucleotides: TGCAGCGTTGAAGTTACGCAAGACTACAATGAGCAGTTCTTC. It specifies CSVEVTQDYNEQFF.

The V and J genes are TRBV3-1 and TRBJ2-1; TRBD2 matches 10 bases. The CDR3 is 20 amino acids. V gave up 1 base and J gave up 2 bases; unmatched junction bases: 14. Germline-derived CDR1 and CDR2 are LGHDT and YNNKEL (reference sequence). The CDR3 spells CASSQVTSGAGGSPYNEQFF. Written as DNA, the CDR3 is TGTGCCAGCAGCCAAGTTACTAGCGGGGCAGGCGGGTCTCCCTACAATGAGCAGTTCTTC.

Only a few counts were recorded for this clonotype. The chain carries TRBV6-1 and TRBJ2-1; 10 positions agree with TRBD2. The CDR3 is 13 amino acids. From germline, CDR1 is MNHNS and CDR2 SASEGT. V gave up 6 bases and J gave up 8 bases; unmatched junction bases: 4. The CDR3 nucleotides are TGTGCCAGCAGCCTACTAGCGGGATATGAGCAGTTCTTC. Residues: CASSLLAGYEQFF.

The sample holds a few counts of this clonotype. In DNA form, the CDR3 reads TGCAGCGTTGGAGGGCGGGAGGGCCGAGAGACCCAGTACTTC. Translated: CSVGGREGRETQYF. The gene calls are TRBV29-1 and TRBJ2-5, with 9 positions matching TRBD2. This CDR3 has 14 residues. CDR1 is SQVTM and CDR2 is ANQGSEA in the germline V gene. Trimming at V came to 4 bases and at J to 4 bases, leaving 7 bases not matched to a gene.

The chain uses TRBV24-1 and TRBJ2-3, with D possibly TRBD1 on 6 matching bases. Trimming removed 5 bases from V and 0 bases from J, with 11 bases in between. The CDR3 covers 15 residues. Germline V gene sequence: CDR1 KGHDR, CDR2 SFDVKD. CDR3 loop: CATSVLQGSTDTQYF. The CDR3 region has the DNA TGTGCCACCAGTGTGTTACAGGGAAGCACAGATACGCAGTATTTT.

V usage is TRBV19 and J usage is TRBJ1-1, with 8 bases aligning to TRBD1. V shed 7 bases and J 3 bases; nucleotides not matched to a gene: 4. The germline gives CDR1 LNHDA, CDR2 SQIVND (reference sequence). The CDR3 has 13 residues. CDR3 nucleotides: TGTGCCAGTACCGCGGACAGGGACACTGAAGCTTTCTTT. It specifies CASTADRDTEAFF.

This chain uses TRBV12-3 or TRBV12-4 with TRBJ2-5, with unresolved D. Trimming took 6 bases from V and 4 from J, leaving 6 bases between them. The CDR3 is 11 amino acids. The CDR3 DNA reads TGTGCCAGCAGCATCGTAGAGACCCAGTACTTC. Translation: CASSIVETQYF.

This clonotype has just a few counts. CDR3 residues: CASSLRGGSLSYEQYF. The CDR3 DNA follows: TGTGCCAGCAGCTTACGGGGGGGGTCCCTCTCCTACGAGCAGTACTTC. The chain has TRBV7-8 and TRBJ2-7; 8 nucleotides align to TRBD2. This CDR3 contains 16 residues. V lost 2 bases and J lost 0; bases outside the gene matches: 6. The germline CDR1 and CDR2 sequences are SGHVS and FQNEAQ.

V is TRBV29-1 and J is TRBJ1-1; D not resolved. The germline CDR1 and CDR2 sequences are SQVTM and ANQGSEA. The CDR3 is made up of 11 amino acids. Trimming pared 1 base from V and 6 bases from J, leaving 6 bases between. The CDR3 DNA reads TGCAGCGTTGAAGCCGGGGCTGAAGCTTTCTTT. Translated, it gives CSVEAGAEAFF.

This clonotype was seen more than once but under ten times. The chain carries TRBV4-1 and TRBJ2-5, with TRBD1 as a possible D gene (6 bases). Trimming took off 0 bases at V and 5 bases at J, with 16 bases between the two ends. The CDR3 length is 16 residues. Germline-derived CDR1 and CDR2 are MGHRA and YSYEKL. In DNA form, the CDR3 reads TGCGCCAGCAGCCAAGACAGGACAGTGGGTGGGGAGACCCAGTACTTC. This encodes CASSQDRTVGGETQYF.